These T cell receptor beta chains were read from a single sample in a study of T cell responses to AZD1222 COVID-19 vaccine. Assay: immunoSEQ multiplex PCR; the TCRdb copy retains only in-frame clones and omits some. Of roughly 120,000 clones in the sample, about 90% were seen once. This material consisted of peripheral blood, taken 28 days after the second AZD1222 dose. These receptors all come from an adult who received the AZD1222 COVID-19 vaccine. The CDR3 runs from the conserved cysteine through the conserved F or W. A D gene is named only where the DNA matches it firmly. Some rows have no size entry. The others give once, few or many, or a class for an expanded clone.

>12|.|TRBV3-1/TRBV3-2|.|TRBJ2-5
CASSQEQETQYF
TGTGCCAGCAGCCAAGAACAAGAGACCCAGTACTTC
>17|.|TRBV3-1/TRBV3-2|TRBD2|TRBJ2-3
CASSLRLAGEGADTQYF
TGTGCCAGCAGCCTCCGACTAGCGGGAGAGGGGGCAGATACGCAGTATTTT
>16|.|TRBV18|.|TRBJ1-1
CASSPGPPTAGGDAFF
TGTGCCAGCTCACCGGGGCCACCGACCGCCGGGGGTGACGCTTTCTTT
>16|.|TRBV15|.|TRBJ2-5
CATSSERGAYRGTQYF
TGTGCCACCAGCTCCGAGCGAGGGGCCTACCGAGGGACCCAGTACTTC
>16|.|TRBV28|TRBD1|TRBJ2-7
CASSYLGQATSYEQYF
TGTGCCAGCAGTTATCTCGGACAGGCGACCTCCTACGAGCAGTACTTC
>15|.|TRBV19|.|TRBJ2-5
CASSMDRMYQETQYF
TGTGCCAGTAGTATGGACCGGATGTACCAAGAGACCCAGTACTTC
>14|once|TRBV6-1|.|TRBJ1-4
CASSEQDLNEKLFF
TGTGCCAGCAGTGAACAGGACCTTAATGAAAAACTGTTTTTT
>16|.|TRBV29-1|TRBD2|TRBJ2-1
CSVERSGTSGTGEQFF
TGCAGCGTTGAAAGATCCGGGACTAGCGGGACGGGTGAGCAGTTCTTC
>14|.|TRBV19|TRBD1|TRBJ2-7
CASSIRDRFYEQYF
TGTGCCAGTAGTATCCGGGACAGGTTTTACGAGCAGTACTTC
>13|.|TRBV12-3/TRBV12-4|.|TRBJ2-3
CASRSYLTDTQYF
TGTGCCAGCAGGTCCTACTTAACAGATACGCAGTATTTT
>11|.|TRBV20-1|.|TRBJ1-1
CSAGQNTEAFF
TGCAGTGCTGGACAGAACACTGAAGCTTTCTTT
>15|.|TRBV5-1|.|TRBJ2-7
CASSPTPRETYEQYF
TGCGCCAGCAGCCCAACCCCCAGGGAAACCTACGAGCAGTACTTC
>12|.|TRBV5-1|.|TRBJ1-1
CASSLGDTEAFF
TGCGCCAGCAGCTTAGGGGACACTGAAGCTTTCTTT
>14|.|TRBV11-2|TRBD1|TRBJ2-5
CASSQQGNQETQYF
TGTGCCAGCAGCCAACAGGGGAATCAAGAGACCCAGTACTTC
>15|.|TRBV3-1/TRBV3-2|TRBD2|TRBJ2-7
CASSQLAGGPYEQYF
TGTGCCAGCAGCCAACTAGCGGGGGGCCCCTACGAGCAGTACTTC
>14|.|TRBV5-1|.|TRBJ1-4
CASGTEATNEKLFF
TGCGCCAGTGGGACTGAAGCAACTAATGAAAAACTGTTTTTT
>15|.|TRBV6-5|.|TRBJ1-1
CASSYSGQQNTEAFF
TGTGCCAGCAGTTACTCAGGCCAGCAAAACACTGAAGCTTTCTTT
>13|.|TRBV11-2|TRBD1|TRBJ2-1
CASSRDRFNEQFF
TGTGCCAGCAGCCGGGACAGATTCAATGAGCAGTTCTTC
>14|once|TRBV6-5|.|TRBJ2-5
CASSIRDTQETQYF
TGTGCCAGCAGTATCCGGGATACCCAAGAGACCCAGTACTTC
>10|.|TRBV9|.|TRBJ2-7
CASSVYEQYF
TGTGCCAGCAGCGTCTACGAGCAGTACTTC
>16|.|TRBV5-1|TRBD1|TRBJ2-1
CASSLDRTGFRNEQFF
TGCGCCAGCAGCTTGGATCGGACAGGGTTTCGGAATGAGCAGTTCTTC
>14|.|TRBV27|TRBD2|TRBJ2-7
CASSLFREGSEQYF
TGTGCCAGCAGTTTATTCCGGGAGGGAAGCGAGCAGTACTTC
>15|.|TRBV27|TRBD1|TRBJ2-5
CASSFSRGSLETQYF
TGTGCCAGCAGTTTCAGCAGGGGGAGTTTAGAGACCCAGTACTTC
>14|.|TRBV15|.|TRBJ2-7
CATSRQGASYEQYF
TGTGCCACCAGTAGGCAGGGTGCCTCATACGAGCAGTACTTC
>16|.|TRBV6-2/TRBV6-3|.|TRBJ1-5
CASSYSGGASNQPQHF
TGTGCCAGCAGTTACTCGGGGGGCGCGAGCAATCAGCCCCAGCATTTT
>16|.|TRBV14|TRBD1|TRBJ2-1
CASSHPRTGGWDEQFF
TGTGCCAGCAGCCATCCACGGACAGGGGGTTGGGATGAGCAGTTCTTC
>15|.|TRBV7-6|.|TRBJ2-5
CASSLSGTGGETQYF
TGTGCCAGCAGCTTGTCCGGGACCGGCGGGGAGACCCAGTACTTC
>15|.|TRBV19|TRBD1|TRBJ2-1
CASSKGQSSYNEQFF
TGTGCCAGTAGTAAGGGACAGAGCTCCTACAATGAGCAGTTCTTC
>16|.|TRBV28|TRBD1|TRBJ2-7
CASSFERVGQDHEQYF
TGTGCCAGCAGCTTCGAGAGGGTCGGACAGGATCACGAGCAGTACTTC
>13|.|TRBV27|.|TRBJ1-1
CASSSSGRSGAFF
TGTGCCAGCAGTTCAAGCGGACGCTCGGGAGCTTTCTTT
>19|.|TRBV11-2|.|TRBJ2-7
CASSLDLPPLSRPGYEQYF
TGTGCCAGCAGCTTAGACCTCCCTCCGCTATCCAGGCCAGGCTACGAGCAGTACTTC
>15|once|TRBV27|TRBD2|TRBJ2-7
CASSTRLAGGYEQYF
TGTGCCAGCAGTACAAGACTAGCGGGAGGCTACGAGCAGTACTTC
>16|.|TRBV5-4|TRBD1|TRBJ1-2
CASSLAVRGLSYGYTF
TGTGCCAGCAGCTTGGCGGTGAGGGGGCTCAGCTATGGCTACACCTTC
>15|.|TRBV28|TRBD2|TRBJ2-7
CASSSGTSGLYEQYF
TGTGCCAGCAGTTCAGGGACTAGCGGACTTTACGAGCAGTACTTC
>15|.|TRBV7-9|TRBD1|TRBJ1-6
CASSVRTGDNSPLHF
TGTGCCAGCAGCGTGAGGACAGGGGATAATTCACCCCTCCACTTT
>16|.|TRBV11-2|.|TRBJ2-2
CASSSSTGDSTGELFF
TGTGCCAGCAGCTCTAGTACGGGAGATTCCACCGGGGAGCTGTTTTTT